This T cell receptor (beta chain) was recovered during a study of T cell responses to AZD1222 COVID-19 vaccine. Study outcomes and limitations: Nearly half of the spike-specific TCRs reportedly recognize variant regions that carry no mutations. Spike-specific TCR breadth and depth grew following two AZD1222 doses. The donor cohort was predominantly white British with a female majority, and clonal diversity may have been underestimated. Baseline antibody screening turned up just a handful of seropositive AZD1222 recipients.

The CDR3 is made up of 17 amino acids. Between the trimmed V and J ends, which lost 2 bases and 3 bases, there was a span of 17 bases. CDR1 and CDR2 (germline): MGHRA, YSYEKL. Only in-frame clones appear in the TCRdb table, and some are missing; sequencing was by immunoSEQ multiplex PCR. The sample carries 150,000 to 180,000 clones, 85% to 90% recorded once. In this sample, this clone turned up once. Its antigen remains unknown. The chain has TRBV4-1 and TRBJ1-3; maybe TRBD1 (5 bases). This specimen was peripheral blood, taken on day 0 of MenACWY control vaccination. This clonotype was obtained from an adult in good health. The CDR3: CASSQRLEGTYGNTIYF. The CDR3 DNA follows: TGCGCCAGCAGCCAACGCTTAGAGGGGACCTATGGAAACACCATATATTTT.